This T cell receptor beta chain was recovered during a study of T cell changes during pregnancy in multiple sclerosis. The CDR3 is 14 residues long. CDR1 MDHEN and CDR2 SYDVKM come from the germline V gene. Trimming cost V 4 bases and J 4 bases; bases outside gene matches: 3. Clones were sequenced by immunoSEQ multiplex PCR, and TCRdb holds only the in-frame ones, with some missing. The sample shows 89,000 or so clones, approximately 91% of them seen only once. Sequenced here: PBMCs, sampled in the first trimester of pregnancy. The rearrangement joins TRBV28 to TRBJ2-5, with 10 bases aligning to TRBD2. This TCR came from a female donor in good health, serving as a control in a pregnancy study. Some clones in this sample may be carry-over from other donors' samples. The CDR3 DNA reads TGTGCCAGCAGTTCCAGCGGGGGGGCAGAGACCCAGTACTTC. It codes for CASSSSGGAETQYF.